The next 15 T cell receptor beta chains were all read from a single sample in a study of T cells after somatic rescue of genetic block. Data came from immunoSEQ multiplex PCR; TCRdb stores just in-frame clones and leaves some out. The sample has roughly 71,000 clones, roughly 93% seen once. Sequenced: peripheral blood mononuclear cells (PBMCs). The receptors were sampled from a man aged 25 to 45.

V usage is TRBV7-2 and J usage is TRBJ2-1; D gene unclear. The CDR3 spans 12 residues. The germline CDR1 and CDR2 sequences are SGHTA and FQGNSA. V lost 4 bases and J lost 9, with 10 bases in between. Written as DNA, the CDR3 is TGTGCCAGCAGCTCGCCGGGTCTTGAGCAGTTCTTC. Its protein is CASSSPGLEQFF.

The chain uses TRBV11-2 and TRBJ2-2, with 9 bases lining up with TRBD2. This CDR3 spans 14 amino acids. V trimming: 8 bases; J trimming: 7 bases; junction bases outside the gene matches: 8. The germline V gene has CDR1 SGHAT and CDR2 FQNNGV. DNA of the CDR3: TGTGCCAGCGGGCGGGAGGGCCTTAACGGGGAGCTGTTTTTT. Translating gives CASGREGLNGELFF.

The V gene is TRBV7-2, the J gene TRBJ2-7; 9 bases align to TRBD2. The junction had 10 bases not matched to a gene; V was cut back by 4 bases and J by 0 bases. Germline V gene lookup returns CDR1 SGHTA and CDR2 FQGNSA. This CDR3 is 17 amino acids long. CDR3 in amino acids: CASSYRVSGGLSYEQYF. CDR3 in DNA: TGTGCCAGCAGCTACCGCGTGAGCGGGGGGCTCTCCTACGAGCAGTACTTC.

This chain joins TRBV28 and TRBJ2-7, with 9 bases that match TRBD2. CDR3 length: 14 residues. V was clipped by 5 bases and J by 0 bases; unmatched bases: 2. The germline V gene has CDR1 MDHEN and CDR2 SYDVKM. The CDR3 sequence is CASSVLAGSYEQYF. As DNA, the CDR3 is TGTGCCAGCAGTGTACTAGCGGGCTCCTACGAGCAGTACTTC.

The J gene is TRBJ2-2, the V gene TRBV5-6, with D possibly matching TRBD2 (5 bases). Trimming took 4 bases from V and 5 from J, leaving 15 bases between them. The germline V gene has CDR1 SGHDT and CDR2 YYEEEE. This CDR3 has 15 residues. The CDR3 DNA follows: TGTGCCAGCAGCCGCGTGGCTCGCGGGACCGGGGAGCTGTTTTTT. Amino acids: CASSRVARGTGELFF. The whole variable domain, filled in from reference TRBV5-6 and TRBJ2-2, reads DAGVTQSPTHLIKTRGQQVTLRCSPKSGHDTVSWYQQALGQGPQFIFQYYEEEERQRGNFPDRFSGHQFPNYSSELNVNALLLGDSALYLCASSRVARGTGELFFGEGSRLTVL.

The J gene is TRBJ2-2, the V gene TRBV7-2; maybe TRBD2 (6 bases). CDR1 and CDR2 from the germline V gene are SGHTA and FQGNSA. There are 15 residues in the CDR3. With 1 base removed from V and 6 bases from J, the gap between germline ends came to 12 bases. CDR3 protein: CASSLERERAGELFF. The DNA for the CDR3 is TGTGCCAGCAGCTTAGAACGGGAGCGGGCCGGGGAGCTGTTTTTT.

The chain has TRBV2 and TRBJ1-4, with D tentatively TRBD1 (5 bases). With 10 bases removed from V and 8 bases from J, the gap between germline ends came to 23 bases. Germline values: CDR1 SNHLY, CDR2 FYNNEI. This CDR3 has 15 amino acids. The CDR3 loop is CATSVGPGGDEKLFF. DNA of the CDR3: TGTGCCACCAGCGTCGGACCGGGAGGGGACGAAAAACTGTTTTTT.

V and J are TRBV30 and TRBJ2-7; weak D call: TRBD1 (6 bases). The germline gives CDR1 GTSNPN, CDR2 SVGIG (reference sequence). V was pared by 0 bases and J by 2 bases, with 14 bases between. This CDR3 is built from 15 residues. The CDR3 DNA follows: TGTGCCTGGAGTGTACCCGACAGGCCCACCTACGAGCAGTACTTC. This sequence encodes CAWSVPDRPTYEQYF.

CDR3 in amino acids: CASSPLAGGTYNEQFF. CDR3 sequence (DNA): TGTGCCAGCAGCCCGCTAGCGGGGGGAACCTACAATGAGCAGTTCTTC. The V and J genes are TRBV7-9 and TRBJ2-1, with 11 bases that match TRBD2. V dropped 5 bases and J dropped 2; count of bases not matched to a gene: 5. The CDR3 runs 16 residues. CDR1 and CDR2 from the germline V gene are SEHNR and FQNEAQ (reference sequence).

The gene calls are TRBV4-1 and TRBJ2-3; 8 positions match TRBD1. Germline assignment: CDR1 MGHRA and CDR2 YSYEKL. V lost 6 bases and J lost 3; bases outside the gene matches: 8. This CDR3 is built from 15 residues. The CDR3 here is CASSQRTGMTDTQYF. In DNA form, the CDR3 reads TGCGCCAGCAGTCAGAGGACAGGGATGACAGATACGCAGTATTTT.

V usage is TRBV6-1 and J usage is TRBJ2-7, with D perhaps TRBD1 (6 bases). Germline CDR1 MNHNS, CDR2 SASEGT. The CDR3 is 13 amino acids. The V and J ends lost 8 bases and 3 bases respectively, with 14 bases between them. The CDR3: CASVQGPLYEQYF. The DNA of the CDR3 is TGTGCCAGCGTACAGGGACCTCTCTACGAGCAGTACTTC.

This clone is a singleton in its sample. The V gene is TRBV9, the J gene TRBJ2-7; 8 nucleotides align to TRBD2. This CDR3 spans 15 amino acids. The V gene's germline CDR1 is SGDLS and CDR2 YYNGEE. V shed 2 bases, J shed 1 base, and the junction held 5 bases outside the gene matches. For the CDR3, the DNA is TGTGCCAGCAGCGTCGGGACTAGTCTGTCCTACGAGCAGTACTTC. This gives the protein CASSVGTSLSYEQYF.

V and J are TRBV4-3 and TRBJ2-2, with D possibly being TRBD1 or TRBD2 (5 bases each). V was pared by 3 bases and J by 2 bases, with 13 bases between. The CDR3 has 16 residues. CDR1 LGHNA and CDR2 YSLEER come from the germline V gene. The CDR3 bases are TGCGCCAGCAGCCATGAACCGGGGCTCAACACCGGGGAGCTGTTTTTT. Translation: CASSHEPGLNTGELFF.

CDR3 nucleotides: TGTGCCAGCATAAGTGACACCGGGGAGCTGTTTTTT. This encodes CASISDTGELFF. The V and J genes are TRBV28 and TRBJ2-2; D not resolved. Germline V gene sequence: CDR1 MDHEN, CDR2 SYDVKM. Deletions cut 7 bases from V and 3 bases from J, with 6 bases between. The CDR3 consists of 12 residues.

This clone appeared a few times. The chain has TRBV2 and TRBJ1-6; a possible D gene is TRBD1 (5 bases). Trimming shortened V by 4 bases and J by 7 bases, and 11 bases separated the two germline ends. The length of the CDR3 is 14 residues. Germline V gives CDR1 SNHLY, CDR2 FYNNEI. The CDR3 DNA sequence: TGTGCCAGCAGTGTCGACAGTATGAATTCACCCCTCCACTTT. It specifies CASSVDSMNSPLHF.